The T cell receptor (beta chain) under discussion was sequenced for a study of OX40 agonist ivuxolimab in advanced cancers. Looking at the study overall: Six ivuxolimab dose levels, 0.01 to 10 mg/kg, were given intravenously every 2 weeks. Three patients, one with hepatocellular carcinoma and two with cutaneous melanoma, achieved partial responses.

This table comes from immunoSEQ multiplex PCR, and its TCRdb copy is limited to in-frame clones, with some not included. Among 48,000 or so clones listed, 85% to 90% were seen once. This TCR came from an adult with an advanced solid tumor such as melanoma, head and neck, liver or kidney cancer. The input for sequencing was CD4+ or CD8+ T cells sorted from blood, taken in a trial of the OX40 agonist ivuxolimab.

In DNA form, the CDR3 reads TGTGCCAGCTCACTAGATCCCTACGAGCAGTACTTC. It codes for CASSLDPYEQYF. The rearrangement uses TRBV18 and TRBJ2-7; the D is unclear. V lost 4 bases and J 2 bases, leaving 6 bases between the germline ends. Germline V CDR1 and CDR2: KGHSH, LQKENI. The CDR3 sequence is 12 residues long.